These 25 T cell receptor beta chains came from one sample sequenced in a study of T cells in Graves' hyperthyroidism and ophthalmopathy. TCR beta CDR3 regions were amplified from RNA transcripts. A set of HTBI primers served as the primers for a first-round RT-PCR of the TCR CDR3. MiXCR, applied by TCRdb to the multiplex PCR reads, yields one record per CDR3 protein. The table shows about 550,000 distinct CDR3 sequences, with 20% occurring only once. Sequenced input: blood. The receptors shown here come from a man younger than 30 with Graves' hyperthyroidism.

This clonotype was seen at least ten times. This chain links TRBV20-1 with TRBJ1-5; D is undetermined. The CDR3 covers 13 residues. Deletions cut 3 bases from V and 1 base from J, with 7 bases between. The germline V gene has CDR1 DFQATT and CDR2 SNEGSKA (reference sequence). This CDR3 reads CSASIGSNQPQHF. In nucleotides, the CDR3 is TGCAGTGCTAGTATCGGAAGCAATCAGCCCCAGCATTTT.

The rearrangement uses TRBV12-3 or TRBV12-4 and TRBJ1-2; 7 nucleotides match TRBD1. The CDR3 contains 17 residues. With V trimmed by 6 bases and J by 3 bases, 16 bases remained unmatched. For the CDR3, the DNA is TGTGCCAGCAGGATCCTTGACAGGGCACTCCCGTACTATGGCTACACCTTC. Translating it yields CASRILDRALPYYGYTF.

The table lists this clonotype with a few counts. V and J are TRBV7-2 and TRBJ2-7, with TRBD2 identical over 11 bases. CDR1 is SGHTA and CDR2 is FQGNSA in the germline V gene. The CDR3 runs to 18 residues. V was pared by 0 bases and J by 1 base, with 8 bases of the junction left unmatched. For the CDR3, the DNA is TGTGCCAGCAGCTTAGCGGCTAGCGGGAGGCATGGTTCCTACGAGCAGTACTTC. Translation: CASSLAASGRHGSYEQYF.

This clonotype was observed at least ten times. The V gene is TRBV7-9, the J gene TRBJ2-2, with D hard to call. The CDR3 loop spans 12 amino acids. Between the trimmed V and J ends, which lost 2 bases and 7 bases, there was a span of 5 bases. Germline V gives CDR1 SEHNR, CDR2 FQNEAQ (reference sequence). CDR3 loop: CASSLKNGELFF. DNA of the CDR3: TGTGCCAGCAGCTTAAAGAACGGGGAGCTGTTTTTT.

This clonotype was seen at least ten times. CDR3 sequence (DNA): TGTGCCAGCAGTGACGTTCCTTTCGAGACCCAGTACTTC. This encodes CASSDVPFETQYF. The chain employs TRBV2 and TRBJ2-5; D uncertain. The ends were cut back, 3 bases at V and 5 bases at J, with 10 bases in the middle. Germline CDR1 and CDR2: SNHLY and FYNNEI. The CDR3 totals 13 residues.

This clonotype was recorded many times. This chain joins TRBV6-1 and TRBJ1-1; maybe TRBD1 (6 bases). Per germline, CDR1 MNHNS and CDR2 SASEGT. This CDR3 has 14 amino acids. The V end lost 2 bases, the J end lost 2 bases, and 9 bases lay between the germline ends. The CDR3: CASSETGSNTEAFF. The DNA of the CDR3 is TGTGCCAGCAGTGAAACAGGGTCTAACACTGAAGCTTTCTTT.

This clonotype has a count of ten or more. The rearrangement joins TRBV12-3 or TRBV12-4 to TRBJ1-1, with D unresolved. The CDR3 loop spans 12 amino acids. V lost 4 bases, J lost 5 bases, and 8 bases lay in between. The CDR3 DNA follows: TGTGCCAGCAGTTCCGCCGTGACTGAAGCTTTCTTT. This sequence encodes CASSSAVTEAFF.

This clonotype was counted at least ten times. V and J are TRBV7-2 and TRBJ1-5; 11 positions match TRBD1. There are 15 residues in the CDR3. CDR1 and CDR2 (germline): SGHTA, FQGNSA. Trimming at V came to 4 bases and at J to 5 bases, leaving 4 bases not matched to a gene. The CDR3 DNA follows: TGTGCCAGCAGCTATCGGACAGGGGGCGATCAGCCCCAGCATTTT. Amino acid sequence: CASSYRTGGDQPQHF. Complete variable domain (other parts from reference TRBV7-2 and TRBJ1-5): GAGVSQSPSNKVTEKGKDVELRCDPISGHTALYWYRQSLGQGLEFLIYFQGNSAPDKSGLPSDRFSAERTGGSVSTLTIQRTQQEDSAVYLCASSYRTGGDQPQHFGDGTRLSIL.

This clonotype was picked up many times. The rearrangement joins TRBV12-3 or TRBV12-4 to TRBJ1-5; maybe TRBD1 (6 bases). Deletions cut 2 bases from V and 10 bases from J, with 21 bases between. The CDR3 totals 16 residues. The CDR3 is CASSLQIGGASFPQHF. The CDR3 DNA is TGTGCCAGCAGTTTACAGATTGGGGGGGCAAGCTTTCCCCAGCATTTT.

This clonotype was seen more than once but under ten times. This rearrangement joins TRBV18 to TRBJ1-1; 9 bases fit TRBD1. Germline-derived CDR1 and CDR2 are KGHSH and LQKENI. With V trimmed by 1 base and J by 2 bases, 5 bases remained unmatched. The CDR3 length is 16 residues. The CDR3 spells CASSPRRDRANTEAFF. Here the CDR3 DNA reads TGTGCCAGCTCACCACGCAGGGACAGGGCCAACACTGAAGCTTTCTTT.

This clonotype was observed many times. This chain joins TRBV5-1 and TRBJ2-7; 16 bases fit TRBD2. This CDR3 comprises 16 residues. V gave up 4 bases and J gave up 5 bases; unmatched junction bases: 6. The V gene's germline CDR1 is SGHRS and CDR2 YFSETQ. CDR3 nucleotide sequence: TGCGCCAGCAGCATCGGGACTAGCGGGGGGGCGGACGAGCAGTACTTC. Its protein is CASSIGTSGGADEQYF.

There are many counts of this clonotype. The gene calls are TRBV30 and TRBJ1-2; a weak D match, TRBD1 (5 bases). This CDR3 comprises 12 residues. CDR1 GTSNPN and CDR2 SVGIG come from the germline V gene (reference sequence). Between the trimmed V and J ends, which lost 3 bases and 4 bases, there was a span of 9 bases. The CDR3 protein is CAWRKGSYGYTF. CDR3 nucleotides: TGTGCCTGGAGAAAGGGGAGCTATGGCTACACCTTC.

This clonotype was seen ten or more times. The chain uses TRBV5-1 and TRBJ2-2; D unresolved. Trimming took 2 bases from V and 3 from J, leaving 11 bases between them. Germline lookup yields CDR1 SGHRS and CDR2 YFSETQ. The CDR3 sequence is 15 residues long. DNA of the CDR3: TGCGCCAGCAGCTTACGGCGGAGCGACACCGGGGAGCTGTTTTTT. Translation: CASSLRRSDTGELFF.

This clonotype was detected many times. V is TRBV6-5 and J is TRBJ1-3; TRBD1 aligns across 8 bases. The CDR3 consists of 15 residues. The germline V gene has CDR1 MNHEY and CDR2 SVGAGI. J was trimmed by 4 bases and V by 0 bases; bases with no gene match: 2. The DNA of the CDR3 is TGTGCCAGCAGTTACTCCTGGACAGGGGGAAACACCATATATTTT. It yields the protein CASSYSWTGGNTIYF.

This clonotype was seen many times. The V call is TRBV6-1, the J call TRBJ1-1; 7 bases are shared with TRBD1. CDR3 length: 15 amino acids. Germline CDR1 MNHNS, CDR2 SASEGT. With 5 bases clipped from V and 1 base from J, the junction kept 7 bases outside the gene matches. The CDR3 region has the DNA TGTGCCAGCAGTCGGACAGGAGGGGCGAACACTGAAGCTTTCTTT. It encodes CASSRTGGANTEAFF.

This clonotype has ten or more counts. The V call is TRBV28, the J call TRBJ2-5, with 8 positions matching TRBD2. Unmatched junction bases numbered 6, after V lost 6 bases and J lost 0 bases. From germline, CDR1 is MDHEN and CDR2 SYDVKM. The CDR3 totals 15 residues. The DNA for the CDR3 is TGTGCCAGCAGCTTAATAGCGGGGAACCAAGAGACCCAGTACTTC. Amino acids: CASSLIAGNQETQYF.

The genes are TRBV6-1 and TRBJ2-7, with D perhaps TRBD2 (6 bases). Germline lookup yields CDR1 MNHNS and CDR2 SASEGT. The CDR3 sequence is 13 residues long. V lost 6 bases and J lost 7, with 16 bases in between. The CDR3 DNA sequence: TGTGCCAGCAGGGGGACGGGGGAGCGAGAGCAGTACTTC. The encoded protein is CASRGTGEREQYF.

This clonotype was detected many times. This chain connects TRBV28 to TRBJ1-1; D gene unclear. The CDR3 length is 14 residues. In germline, CDR1 is MDHEN, CDR2 SYDVKM. V lost 3 bases to trimming and J lost 6 bases, with 14 bases between them. The CDR3 loop reads CASSFLGVKAEAFF. As DNA, the CDR3 is TGTGCCAGCAGTTTTTTGGGCGTGAAGGCTGAAGCTTTCTTT.

This clonotype occurred many times. J is TRBJ1-1 and V is TRBV30; D is uncertain. The CDR3 extends over 13 amino acids. The V gene lost 0 bases and the J gene lost 5 bases, with 10 bases spanning the gap. Per germline, CDR1 GTSNPN and CDR2 SVGIG (reference sequence). DNA for the CDR3: TGTGCCTGGAGTGTACCCGGGAGGACTGAAGCTTTCTTT. As protein: CAWSVPGRTEAFF.

Many counts were recorded for this clonotype. This chain uses TRBV9 with TRBJ2-5, with TRBD1 as a possible D gene (5 bases). Germline V gene data show CDR1 as SGDLS and CDR2 as YYNGEE. Trimming removed 3 bases from V and 5 bases from J, with 11 bases in between. This CDR3 contains 13 residues. CDR3 region: CASSAGIWETQYF. CDR3 in DNA: TGTGCCAGCAGCGCAGGGATCTGGGAGACCCAGTACTTC. Drawing the rest from reference TRBV9 and TRBJ2-5, the complete variable domain is DSGVTQTPKHLITATGQRVTLRCSPRSGDLSVYWYQQSLDQGLQFLIQYYNGEERAKGNILERFSAQQFPDLHSELNLSSLELGDSALYFCASSAGIWETQYFGPGTRLLVL.

To note about this clonotype: Because the CDR3 is missing its conserved closing phenylalanine or tryptophan, this is likely a read error. This chain connects TRBV27 to TRBJ1-1; D is uncertain. This CDR3 is built from 13 residues. V gave up 8 bases and J gave up 1 base, with 11 bases separating them. Germline CDR1 and CDR2: MNHEY and SMNVEV (reference sequence). The CDR3 DNA reads TGTGCCAGCGCCCTTTCAGGGAACACTGAAGCTTTCGTT. Encoded protein: CASALSGNTEAFV.

This clonotype was counted ten times or more. This chain joins TRBV14 and TRBJ1-2; TRBD1 agrees at 9 bases. CDR1 is SGHDN and CDR2 is FVKESK in the germline V gene. There are 16 residues in the CDR3. V shed 4 bases and J 4 bases; nucleotides not matched to a gene: 10. CDR3 protein: CASSLLPGTGSYGYTF. CDR3 sequence (DNA): TGTGCCAGCAGCCTTCTCCCCGGGACAGGGTCCTATGGCTACACCTTC.

This clonotype was seen a handful of times. The genes are TRBV4-1 and TRBJ1-5; TRBD1 matches at 7 bases. This CDR3 has 15 amino acids. V lost 3 bases and J lost 2; bases outside the gene matches: 4. The V gene's germline CDR1 is MGHRA and CDR2 YSYEKL. CDR3 loop: CASSQGDRRNQPQHF. DNA for the CDR3: TGCGCCAGCAGCCAGGGGGACAGACGCAATCAGCCCCAGCATTTT.

This clonotype was found many times. The chain joins TRBV28 to TRBJ1-2, with D possibly being TRBD1 (6 bases). This CDR3 is 14 amino acids long. Germline V lookup: CDR1 MDHEN, CDR2 SYDVKM. V lost 3 bases to trimming and J lost 7 bases, with 15 bases between them. The CDR3 DNA sequence: TGTGCCAGCAGTTTGTTCGATGGGGGCACTGGCTACACCTTC. It translates to CASSLFDGGTGYTF.

Many counts were recorded for this clonotype. This chain connects TRBV11-2 to TRBJ2-5; D is possibly TRBD1 (5 bases). The CDR3 loop spans 16 amino acids. Germline V gene lookup returns CDR1 SGHAT and CDR2 FQNNGV. V lost 3 bases, J lost 5 bases, and 19 bases lay in between. As DNA, the CDR3 is TGTGCCAGCAGCTTGCGCACCCGACAGTATGAGGAGACCCAGTACTTC. Translated: CASSLRTRQYEETQYF. The whole variable domain, remainder taken from reference TRBV11-2 and TRBJ2-5, is EAGVAQSPRYKIIEKRQSVAFWCNPISGHATLYWYQQILGQGPKLLIQFQNNGVVDDSQLPKDRFSAERLKGVDSTLKIQPAKLEDSAVYLCASSLRTRQYEETQYFGPGTRLLVL.